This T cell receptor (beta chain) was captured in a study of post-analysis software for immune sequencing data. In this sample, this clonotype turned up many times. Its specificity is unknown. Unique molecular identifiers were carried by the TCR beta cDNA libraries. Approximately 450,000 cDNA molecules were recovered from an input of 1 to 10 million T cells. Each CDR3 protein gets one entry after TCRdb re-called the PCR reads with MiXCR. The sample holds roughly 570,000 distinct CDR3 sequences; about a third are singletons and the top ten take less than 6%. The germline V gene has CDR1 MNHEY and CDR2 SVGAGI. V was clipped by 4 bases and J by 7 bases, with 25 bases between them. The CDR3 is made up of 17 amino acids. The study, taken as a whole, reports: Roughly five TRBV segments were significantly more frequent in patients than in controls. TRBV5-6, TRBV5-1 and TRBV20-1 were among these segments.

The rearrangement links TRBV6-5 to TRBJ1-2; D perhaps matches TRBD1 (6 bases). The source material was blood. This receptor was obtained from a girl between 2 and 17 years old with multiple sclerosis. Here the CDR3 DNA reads TGTGCCAGCAGTTCCACCGGGACAACCCACGCGTTTGGTGGCTACACCTTC. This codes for CASSSTGTTHAFGGYTF.